What follows are 10 T cell receptor beta chains derived from one specimen sequenced in a study of response to subunit inactivated influenza vaccine. TCRdb ran MiXCR on the RT-PCR reads and lists one entry per CDR3 protein. Here the sample spans almost 250,000 distinct CDR3 sequences, 12% being singletons. The sample in question was non-naive T cells sorted from PBMCs, obtained 14 to 15 days before vaccination. The receptor source for this set is a man aged 50-59 years who received an inactivated influenza vaccine.

In this sample, this clonotype turned up many times. The rearrangement joins TRBV2 to TRBJ2-7; 8 bases are shared with TRBD1. Germline values: CDR1 SNHLY, CDR2 FYNNEI. Trimming cost V 10 bases and J 9 bases; bases outside gene matches: 11. This CDR3 contains 12 residues. The CDR3 DNA follows: TGTGCCACCTCGGGACAGGCATCACGGCAGTACTTC. Protein: CATSGQASRQYF.

There are a few counts of this clonotype. The gene calls are TRBV5-1 and TRBJ2-7; weak D call: TRBD1 (6 bases). The CDR3 totals 15 residues. CDR1 is SGHRS, CDR2 YFSETQ, per germline. V lost 1 base and J lost 3, with 14 bases in between. CDR3 residues: CASSLLGTTNYEQYF. For the CDR3, the DNA is TGCGCCAGCAGCTTGTTAGGGACAACGAACTACGAGCAGTACTTC.

V is TRBV4-3 and J is TRBJ2-7; 10 nucleotides align to TRBD1. This CDR3 contains 15 residues. The V gene's germline CDR1 is LGHNA and CDR2 YSLEER. Trimming cost V 3 bases and J 4 bases; bases outside gene matches: 6. CDR3 in amino acids: CASSHTGTGAYEQYF. In nucleotides, the CDR3 is TGCGCCAGCAGCCATACCGGGACAGGGGCTTACGAGCAGTACTTC.

This clonotype was seen a few times. The chain carries TRBV28 and TRBJ2-3, with a tentative D call TRBD1 (6 bases). CDR3 length: 15 amino acids. Trimming left V 5 bases short and J 2 bases short, with 14 bases between. CDR1 and CDR2 from the germline V gene are MDHEN and SYDVKM. The DNA of the CDR3 is TGTGCCAGCAGTCCCGGACAGACACACACAGATACGCAGTATTTT. Its protein product is CASSPGQTHTDTQYF.

This clonotype was found a few times. The gene calls are TRBV27 and TRBJ2-3, with TRBD2 matching 10 bases. V lost 1 base and J lost 4; bases outside the gene matches: 5. From germline, CDR1 is MNHEY and CDR2 SMNVEV (reference sequence). This CDR3 spans 16 amino acids. The CDR3 DNA is TGTGCCAGCAGTTTATTAGGTCTAGCGGGAGCAGATACGCAGTATTTT. This translates into CASSLLGLAGADTQYF.

The chain joins TRBV6-1 to TRBJ2-2, with 10 bases identical to TRBD1. V lost 6 bases and J lost 5; bases outside the gene matches: 6. The CDR3 runs to 15 residues. Germline assignment: CDR1 MNHNS and CDR2 SASEGT. DNA of the CDR3: TGTGCCAGCAGCCTGGGACAGGGGATGACCGGGGAGCTGTTTTTT. Residues: CASSLGQGMTGELFF.

The rearrangement joins TRBV30 to TRBJ1-1; D is unresolved. The ends were cut back, 3 bases at V and 4 bases at J, with 6 bases in the middle. Germline V gives CDR1 GTSNPN, CDR2 SVGIG (reference sequence). This CDR3 comprises 11 residues. This CDR3 reads CAWSWGTEAFF. CDR3 bases: TGTGCCTGGAGCTGGGGCACTGAAGCTTTCTTT.

This clonotype has a count of ten or more. The V gene is TRBV7-9, the J gene TRBJ2-2, with D tentatively TRBD1 (5 bases). Germline loops: CDR1 SEHNR, CDR2 FQNEAQ (reference sequence). Trimming removed 4 bases at V and 3 bases at J, with 12 bases between. The CDR3 loop spans 15 amino acids. The CDR3 nucleotides read TGTGCCAGCAGCTCCGTCCGCAGGGACACCGGGGAGCTGTTTTTT. Protein product: CASSSVRRDTGELFF.

In this sample, this clonotype turned up a few times. This chain joins TRBV7-2 and TRBJ2-3; possible D gene TRBD2, 6 bases. The V and J ends lost 0 bases and 3 bases respectively, with 13 bases between them. Germline V gene sequence: CDR1 SGHTA, CDR2 FQGNSA. This CDR3 spans 16 amino acids. For the CDR3, the DNA is TGTGCCAGCAGCTTAGCGGGGCCGGGGAGGACAGATACGCAGTATTTT. Translated: CASSLAGPGRTDTQYF.

This rearrangement joins TRBV4-3 to TRBJ1-2; D possibly corresponds to TRBD1 (5 bases). V was pared by 0 bases and J by 5 bases, with 16 bases between. CDR1 and CDR2 from the germline V gene are LGHNA and YSLEER. CDR3 length: 16 amino acids. CDR3 DNA: TGCGCCAGCAGCCAAGATCAGGACGGAGGGGCGTATGGCTACACCTTC. It codes for CASSQDQDGGAYGYTF.